This TCR beta chain derives from a study of technical replicates of blood from several donors. Germline CDR1 LNHDA, CDR2 SQIVND (reference sequence). The CDR3 is made up of 14 amino acids. V gave up 1 base and J gave up 3 bases; unmatched junction bases: 2. Measured with immunoSEQ multiplex PCR; TCRdb has only the in-frame clones, and not every one. The table records over 65,000 clones, nearly 98% of them present only once. The receptor's source is a human donor in good health. V usage is TRBV19 and J usage is TRBJ1-2; 7 nucleotides match TRBD1. Material: T cells isolated from PBMCs. DNA for the CDR3: TGTGCCAGTAGTATAGTTCAGGGGGACTATGGCTACACCTTC. Translation: CASSIVQGDYGYTF.